This T cell receptor beta chain originates from a study of long-term antiretroviral therapy in people with HIV. Trimming removed 4 bases from V and 9 bases from J, with 10 bases in between. CDR1 is SGHTA, CDR2 FQGNSA, per germline. This CDR3 comprises 11 residues. A word on this clone: Its antigen is not known.

Each HIV participant was treated in the United States. Study findings and constraints: Clones with expansion before ART led the repertoire at all time points.

The immunoSEQ assay was v3.0, run at survey level. Sequenced by immunoSEQ multiplex PCR; TCRdb stores in-frame clones only, minus some. The data show 35,000 to 45,000 clones, 86% seen once. This receptor was taken from a woman younger than 35 with HIV. The chain is built from TRBV7-2 and TRBJ2-7; no firm D call. Specimen: unsorted PBMCs, collected just before starting antiretroviral therapy. The DNA for the CDR3 is TGTGCCAGCAGCTCGCTTAGGGTGCAGTACTTC. Translation gives CASSSLRVQYF.